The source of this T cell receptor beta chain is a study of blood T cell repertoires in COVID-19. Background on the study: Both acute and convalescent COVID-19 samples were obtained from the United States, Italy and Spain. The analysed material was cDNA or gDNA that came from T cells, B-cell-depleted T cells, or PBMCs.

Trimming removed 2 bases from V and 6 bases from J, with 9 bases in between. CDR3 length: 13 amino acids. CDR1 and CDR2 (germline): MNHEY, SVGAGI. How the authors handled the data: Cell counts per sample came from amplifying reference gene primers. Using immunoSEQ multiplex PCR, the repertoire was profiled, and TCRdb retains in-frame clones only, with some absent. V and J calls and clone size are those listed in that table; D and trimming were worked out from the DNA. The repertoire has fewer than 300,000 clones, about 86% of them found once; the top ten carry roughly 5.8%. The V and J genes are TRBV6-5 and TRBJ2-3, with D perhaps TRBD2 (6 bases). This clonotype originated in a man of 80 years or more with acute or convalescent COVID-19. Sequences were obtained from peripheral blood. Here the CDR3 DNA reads TGTGCCAGCAGTTACCGGGGGAGGGATACGCAGTATTTT. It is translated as CASSYRGRDTQYF.